One T cell receptor (beta chain) is described in this entry. The data belong to a study of blood T cell repertoires in COVID-19. Study as a whole: The analysed material was cDNA or gDNA that came from T cells, B-cell-depleted T cells, or PBMCs.

CDR1 is SGHAT and CDR2 is FQDESV in the germline V gene (reference sequence). The CDR3 sequence is 15 residues long. V shed 5 bases, J shed 1 base, and the junction held 6 bases outside the gene matches. Here immunoSEQ multiplex PCR was the method, and the copy in TCRdb shows in-frame clones only, minus some. The table lists some 100,000 clones, roughly 89% of them singletons. The sequenced sample was peripheral blood. The receptor comes from a man aged 65 to 79 with acute or convalescent COVID-19. The chain recombines TRBV11-1 with TRBJ1-1; TRBD1 agrees at 8 bases. The CDR3 loop reads CASSGGQGWNTEAFF. As DNA, the CDR3 is TGTGCCAGCAGCGGAGGACAGGGTTGGAACACTGAAGCTTTCTTT.